This T cell receptor (beta chain) was sequenced for a study of yellow fever vaccine responses in identical twins. Study outcomes and limitations: As reported, the vaccine T cell response of twins seemed partly convergent and partly personalized.

V lost 3 bases and J 1 base, leaving 12 bases between the germline ends. The CDR3 sequence is 14 residues long. Germline-derived CDR1 and CDR2 are DFQATT and SNEGSKA (reference sequence). As regards this clonotype: Its specificity is unknown.

TCRdb re-called the RT-PCR reads through MiXCR, storing one row per CDR3 protein. This table holds about 1,000 distinct CDR3 sequences, 80% to 85% found once. This sequence joins TRBV20-1 and TRBJ2-5, with D perhaps given as TRBD1 or TRBD2 (5 bases each). Sequences were derived from T cells from blood (PBMCs), unsorted or a sorted subset (not recorded which), sampled before or after yellow fever vaccination (not recorded which). This receptor was obtained from a woman under 30 who received the yellow fever vaccine. As DNA, the CDR3 is TGCAGTGCTAGGAGGGGTGATGGCCAAGAGACCCAGTACTTC. Translating gives CSARRGDGQETQYF.